The 26 T cell receptor beta chains in this list originate from one sample, sequenced in a study of blood T cell repertoires in COVID-19. Data came from immunoSEQ multiplex PCR; TCRdb stores just in-frame clones and leaves some out. The table records some 76,000 clones, more than 85% of them present only once. The sample was peripheral blood. Receptor source: a man in his 60s with acute or convalescent COVID-19.

The chain couples TRBV24-1 to TRBJ2-1; 9 nucleotides agree with TRBD1. Germline V gene data show CDR1 as KGHDR and CDR2 as SFDVKD. The V and J ends lost 5 bases and 5 bases, in that order; junction bases with no gene match: 6. The CDR3 extends over 15 amino acids. The CDR3 coding sequence is TGTGCCACCAGTGTTCGGACAGGGGTAGACAATGAGCAGTTCTTC. This encodes CATSVRTGVDNEQFF.

The chain links TRBV27 to TRBJ1-6; D uncertain. Per the germline V gene, CDR1 is MNHEY and CDR2 is SMNVEV (reference sequence). Trimming removed 8 bases from V and 10 bases from J, with 12 bases in between. This CDR3 region has 12 residues. The CDR3 loop is CASGFLGSPLHF. CDR3 DNA: TGTGCCAGCGGCTTCCTCGGGTCACCCCTCCACTTT.

The chain carries TRBV30 and TRBJ1-6; possible D gene TRBD1, 6 bases. Germline CDR1 and CDR2: GTSNPN and SVGIG (reference sequence). V was trimmed by 3 bases and J by 9 bases, leaving 15 bases between them. The CDR3 spans 14 residues. The CDR3 is CAWRGGTPGSPLHF. CDR3 nucleotides: TGTGCCTGGAGGGGGGGGACACCAGGTTCACCCCTCCACTTT. The complete variable domain, with remaining parts taken from reference TRBV30 and TRBJ1-6, reads SQTIHQWPATLVQPVGSPLSLECTVEGTSNPNLYWYRQAAGRGLQLLFYSVGIGQISSEVPQNLSASRPQDRQFILSSKKLLLSDSGFYLCAWRGGTPGSPLHFGNGTRLTVT.

Points on this clone: Relative to the germline gene, one junction end is altered; a read error may explain this. The chain uses TRBV28 and TRBJ1-4; D ambiguous. The CDR3 consists of 11 residues. The germline gives CDR1 MDHEN, CDR2 SYDVKM. CDR3 amino acids: CASSFPPDIVF. The DNA of the CDR3 is TGTGCCAGCAGTTTCCCTCCTGACATAGTTTTT.

The chain uses TRBV7-9 and TRBJ2-5; D may be TRBD1 (5 bases). Germline CDR1 reads SEHNR; CDR2 reads FQNEAQ (reference sequence). V lost 1 base, J lost 5 bases, and 14 bases lay in between. CDR3 length: 15 residues. CDR3: CASSLGGGQWETQYF. The DNA of the CDR3 is TGTGCCAGCAGCTTAGGGGGCGGACAATGGGAGACCCAGTACTTC.

J is TRBJ1-1 and V is TRBV5-1; no definite D call. Between the trimmed V and J ends, which lost 3 bases and 4 bases, there was a span of 16 bases. CDR1 and CDR2 from the germline V gene are SGHRS and YFSETQ. This CDR3 has 15 residues. CDR3 sequence: CASSWGRGMGTEAFF. The CDR3 DNA follows: TGCGCCAGCAGCTGGGGTCGGGGAATGGGCACTGAAGCTTTCTTT.

The chain uses TRBV11-3 and TRBJ1-5; 8 nucleotides agree with TRBD1. Germline values: CDR1 SGHNT, CDR2 YENEEA. Losses at the gene ends were 5 bases for V and 0 bases for J; bases not matched to a gene: 15. The CDR3 is made up of 19 amino acids. The CDR3 DNA is TGTGCCAGCAGCCCCCTGGGAGGGGACAGGATTAATAGCAATCAGCCCCAGCATTTT. Amino acids: CASSPLGGDRINSNQPQHF.

This chain joins TRBV9 and TRBJ2-3; no firm D call. Germline lookup yields CDR1 SGDLS and CDR2 YYNGEE. The CDR3 extends over 12 amino acids. Trimming took 4 bases from V and 3 from J, leaving 6 bases between them. The CDR3 DNA reads as TGTGCCAGCAGCCTTGAGACAGATACGCAGTATTTT. Translating it yields CASSLETDTQYF. Using reference TRBV9 and TRBJ2-3 for the parts outside the CDR3, the full variable domain is DSGVTQTPKHLITATGQRVTLRCSPRSGDLSVYWYQQSLDQGLQFLIQYYNGEERAKGNILERFSAQQFPDLHSELNLSSLELGDSALYFCASSLETDTQYFGPGTRLTVL.

The gene calls are TRBV7-2 and TRBJ2-1, with a possible D match to TRBD1 (6 bases). Germline CDR1 is SGHTA and CDR2 is FQGNSA. CDR3 length: 15 amino acids. Trimming shortened V by 6 bases and J by 4 bases, and 16 bases separated the two germline ends. The CDR3 loop is CASRHAGTPYNEQFF. In DNA, the CDR3 is TGTGCCAGCAGACATGCCGGGACACCTTACAATGAGCAGTTCTTC.

This clone was picked up one time. The chain uses TRBV6-5 and TRBJ2-3; D remains ambiguous. There are 12 residues in the CDR3. The V and J ends lost 6 bases and 1 base respectively, with 5 bases between them. The germline CDR1 and CDR2 sequences are MNHEY and SVGAGI. In DNA, the CDR3 is TGTGCCAGCAGCTCCCGCACAGATACGCAGTATTTT. This gives the protein CASSSRTDTQYF.

This chain connects TRBV9 to TRBJ1-1; 7 positions match TRBD1. With 4 bases clipped from V and 10 bases from J, the junction kept 7 bases outside the gene matches. This CDR3 comprises 12 residues. Looked up from germline, CDR1 is SGDLS and CDR2 is YYNGEE. CDR3 DNA sequence: TGTGCCAGCAGCTTGCAGGGGGATAGAGCTTTCTTT. Protein: CASSLQGDRAFF.

The V and J genes are TRBV4-2 and TRBJ2-3, with 9 nucleotides matching TRBD2. The germline V gene encodes CDR1 LGHNA and CDR2 YNFKEQ. The V segment lost 0 bases and the J segment 2 bases; nucleotides outside the gene matches: 6. The CDR3 has 17 amino acids. The CDR3 reads CASSQEQGGRVTDTQYF. Written as DNA, the CDR3 is TGTGCCAGCAGCCAAGAACAGGGCGGGAGGGTCACAGATACGCAGTATTTT.

This clone was detected a few times. The V gene is TRBV24-1, the J gene TRBJ1-5, with a weak D call TRBD1 (6 bases). CDR1 and CDR2 (germline): KGHDR, SFDVKD. This CDR3 is 14 amino acids long. The germline V and J ends were trimmed by 6 bases and 7 bases, with 15 bases remaining between them. This CDR3 reads CATSKGGFGQPQHF. CDR3 coding DNA: TGTGCCACCAGTAAGGGGGGGTTTGGCCAGCCCCAGCATTTT.

The chain uses TRBV28 and TRBJ2-2; 7 bases match TRBD2. V was pared by 4 bases and J by 4 bases, with 9 bases of the junction left unmatched. CDR1 and CDR2 (germline): MDHEN, SYDVKM. The CDR3 covers 16 residues. Written as DNA, the CDR3 is TGTGCCAGCAGTTCTTGGTCTAGCGGCCTCACCGGGGAGCTGTTTTTT. Amino acid sequence: CASSSWSSGLTGELFF. Drawing the rest from reference TRBV28 and TRBJ2-2, the complete variable domain is DVKVTQSSRYLVKRTGEKVFLECVQDMDHENMFWYRQDPGLGLRLIYFSYDVKMKEKGDIPEGYSVSREKKERFSLILESASTNQTSMYLCASSSWSSGLTGELFFGEGSRLTVL.

The gene calls are TRBV12-3 or TRBV12-4 and TRBJ1-1; D gene ambiguous. Trimming shortened V by 3 bases and J by 1 base, and 6 bases separated the two germline ends. CDR3 length: 13 amino acids. CDR3 in DNA: TGTGCCAGCAGTTTCACTCAGAACACTGAAGCTTTCTTT. Amino acids: CASSFTQNTEAFF.

This sequence joins TRBV30 and TRBJ1-2; D might be TRBD1 (6 bases). The CDR3 spans 13 residues. Trimming stripped 4 bases from V and 8 bases from J, with 17 bases between. Germline V gene sequence: CDR1 GTSNPN, CDR2 SVGIG (reference sequence). The CDR3: CAWNPVGGRGYTF. The CDR3 region has the DNA TGTGCCTGGAACCCGGTAGGGGGTCGAGGCTACACCTTC.

The chain couples TRBV3-1 (or the pseudogene TRBV3-2) to TRBJ2-1; TRBD2 aligns across 7 bases. V gave up 0 bases and J gave up 9 bases; unmatched junction bases: 14. This CDR3 is built from 17 residues. CDR1 and CDR2 from the germline V gene are LGHDT and YNNKEL (reference sequence). CDR3 loop: CASSQEVLASPRGEQFF. The CDR3 DNA reads TGTGCCAGCAGCCAAGAAGTACTAGCGTCTCCAAGGGGTGAGCAGTTCTTC.

CDR3 coding DNA: TGTGCCAGCAGCCAAGAATTAGCGGGGGGACTACAAGAGACCCAGTACTTC. This sequence encodes CASSQELAGGLQETQYF. The chain links TRBV4-2 to TRBJ2-5, with 10 positions matching TRBD2. Per the germline V gene, CDR1 is LGHNA and CDR2 is YNFKEQ. CDR3 length equals 17 residues. V trimming: 0 bases; J trimming: 2 bases; junction bases outside the gene matches: 6.

The CDR3: CASSGGLGTGELFF. The CDR3 DNA follows: TGTGCCAGCAGTGGCGGTCTAGGCACCGGGGAGCTGTTTTTT. The V gene is TRBV6-4, the J gene TRBJ2-2; D ambiguous. The CDR3 sequence is 14 residues long. Deletions cut 4 bases from V and 4 bases from J, with 10 bases between. The germline V gene encodes CDR1 MRHNA and CDR2 SNTAGT.

This chain joins TRBV29-1 and TRBJ1-2, with 8 bases fitting TRBD1. The V segment lost 3 bases and the J segment 2 bases; nucleotides outside the gene matches: 2. In germline, CDR1 is SQVTM, CDR2 ANQGSEA. The CDR3 has 13 amino acids. The CDR3 DNA reads TGCAGCGTTGATAGGACAGGGAACTATGGCTACACCTTC. It specifies CSVDRTGNYGYTF.

V usage is TRBV5-6 and J usage is TRBJ1-4; 7 bases line up with TRBD1. This CDR3 is 15 amino acids long. The ends lost 4 bases at V and 7 bases at J; junction bases unmatched: 10. Germline values: CDR1 SGHDT, CDR2 YYEEEE. The CDR3 spells CASSDQTGRGEKLFF. DNA for the CDR3: TGTGCCAGCAGCGACCAGACAGGGCGTGGTGAAAAACTGTTTTTT.

V and J are TRBV11-2 and TRBJ1-1, with a tentative D call TRBD1 (6 bases). CDR1 SGHAT and CDR2 FQNNGV come from the germline V gene. With 5 bases removed from V and 3 bases from J, the gap between germline ends came to 13 bases. This CDR3 comprises 14 residues. CDR3 coding DNA: TGTGCCAGCAGCACGGGACACCGGCACACTGAAGCTTTCTTT. Its protein product is CASSTGHRHTEAFF.

This clone was seen once. The rearrangement joins TRBV9 to TRBJ1-1; 7 bases are a match to TRBD1. The CDR3 is made up of 14 amino acids. Germline trimming cut 4 bases from V and 0 bases from J; bases unmatched to any gene: 3. The germline V gene encodes CDR1 SGDLS and CDR2 YYNGEE. Here the CDR3 reads CASSLTGVNTEAFF. The CDR3 region has the DNA TGTGCCAGCAGCCTCACAGGGGTGAACACTGAAGCTTTCTTT. Full variable domain (rest looked up from reference TRBV9 and TRBJ1-1): DSGVTQTPKHLITATGQRVTLRCSPRSGDLSVYWYQQSLDQGLQFLIQYYNGEERAKGNILERFSAQQFPDLHSELNLSSLELGDSALYFCASSLTGVNTEAFFGQGTRLTVV.

This chain uses TRBV19 with TRBJ1-4, with 7 positions matching TRBD1. The CDR3 length is 16 residues. Trimming cost V 4 bases and J 8 bases; bases outside gene matches: 13. CDR1 and CDR2 from the germline V gene are LNHDA and SQIVND (reference sequence). The CDR3 coding sequence is TGTGCCAGTAGTACTATAAAACAGGGGACTGGAGAAAAACTGTTTTTT. Amino acids: CASSTIKQGTGEKLFF. The complete variable domain, with remaining parts taken from reference TRBV19 and TRBJ1-4, reads DGGITQSPKYLFRKEGQNVTLSCEQNLNHDAMYWYRQDPGQGLRLIYYSQIVNDFQKGDIAEGYSVSREKKESFPLTVTSAQKNPTAFYLCASSTIKQGTGEKLFFGSGTQLSVL.

This clone appeared a single time. The rearrangement links TRBV10-3 to TRBJ2-5, with 7 bases that match TRBD2. Germline V CDR1 and CDR2: ENHRY, SYGVKD. Trimming at V came to 5 bases and at J to 5 bases, leaving 17 bases not matched to a gene. CDR3 size: 17 residues. This CDR3 is CAISPGSGKADRETQYF. The DNA for the CDR3 is TGTGCCATCAGTCCGGGAAGCGGGAAGGCCGACCGGGAGACCCAGTACTTC.

The chain employs TRBV6-5 and TRBJ2-7; D might be TRBD2 (5 bases). This CDR3 contains 14 residues. Germline V gene data show CDR1 as MNHEY and CDR2 as SVGAGI. V lost 9 bases, J lost 4 bases, and 19 bases lay in between. CDR3 amino acids: CASRKARGWYEQYF. The CDR3 DNA is TGTGCCAGTCGTAAGGCCCGGGGTTGGTACGAGCAGTACTTC.